Presented here are 18 T cell receptor beta chains from one specimen sequenced in a study of response to subunit inactivated influenza vaccine. TCRdb itself ran the RT-PCR reads through MiXCR, one entry per CDR3 protein. The table shows 860,000 or so distinct CDR3 sequences, with about 20% occurring only once. The material was PBMCs from blood, obtained around 5 days after vaccination. The origin of the receptors is a man aged 50-59 years who received an inactivated influenza vaccine.

This clonotype was observed at least ten times. V is TRBV12-3 or TRBV12-4 and J is TRBJ2-1; possibly TRBD1 or TRBD2 for D (7 bases each). The germline V and J ends were trimmed by 7 bases and 6 bases, with 19 bases remaining between them. The CDR3 has 15 amino acids. CDR3 bases: TGTGCCAGCACCCTCCAAGCGGGGACAGCCAATGAGCAGTTCTTC. It yields the protein CASTLQAGTANEQFF.

Ten or more counts support this clonotype. The CDR3 spells CASSFATVTDTQYF. The CDR3 bases are TGCGCCAGCAGCTTCGCGACAGTCACAGATACGCAGTATTTT. The genes are TRBV5-1 and TRBJ2-3, with D maybe TRBD1 (5 bases). Trimming left V 2 bases short and J 2 bases short, with 9 bases between. CDR1 and CDR2 from the germline V gene are SGHRS and YFSETQ. CDR3 size: 14 residues.

In this sample, this clonotype turned up a few times. The V gene is TRBV11-2, the J gene TRBJ2-3; the D is unclear. Germline CDR1 and CDR2: SGHAT and FQNNGV. CDR3 length equals 11 residues. Deletions cut 4 bases from V and 8 bases from J, with 7 bases between. In DNA form, the CDR3 reads TGTGCCAGCAGCTCCGGTCCTACGCAGTATTTT. This sequence encodes CASSSGPTQYF.

This clonotype came up a few times. This chain links TRBV4-1 with TRBJ2-1, with a tentative D call TRBD2 (5 bases). The germline CDR1 and CDR2 sequences are MGHRA and YSYEKL. CDR3 length: 14 residues. V dropped 3 bases and J dropped 7 bases, with 13 bases sitting between them. The CDR3 loop reads CASSHSELENEQFF. CDR3 DNA sequence: TGCGCCAGCAGCCACAGTGAACTAGAAAATGAGCAGTTCTTC.

As to this clonotype: One end of the junction is discordant with germline, which a read error may explain. This chain links TRBV11-2 with TRBJ2-7; no clear D. This CDR3 spans 13 amino acids. Germline CDR1 reads SGHAT; CDR2 reads FQNNGV. The CDR3: CASSPHKAYKQYF. In DNA, the CDR3 is TGTGCCAGCAGCCCGCACAAGGCCTACAAGCAGTACTTC.

This clonotype came up a few times. The CDR3 nucleotides read TGTGCCAGCAGCCAAACAGGGACAGCCCAGTACTTC. Residues: CASSQTGTAQYF. This chain connects TRBV14 to TRBJ2-5; 7 bases align to TRBD1. Trimming at V came to 2 bases and at J to 9 bases, leaving 3 bases not matched to a gene. This CDR3 has 12 residues. Per germline, CDR1 SGHDN and CDR2 FVKESK.

DNA of the CDR3: TGCAGCGTTGAAGCGGACAGGGGGATTAGGACAGATACGCAGTATTTT. Amino acid sequence: CSVEADRGIRTDTQYF. This chain connects TRBV29-1 to TRBJ2-3; 10 bases are a match to TRBD1. The CDR3 is 16 residues long. V was pared by 1 base and J by 3 bases, with 7 bases of the junction left unmatched. The germline V gene encodes CDR1 SQVTM and CDR2 ANQGSEA.

This sequence joins TRBV6-5 and TRBJ2-7; D assignment may be TRBD1 or TRBD2 (6 bases each). V lost 4 bases to trimming and J lost 2 bases, with 15 bases between them. The CDR3 spans 15 residues. Germline V CDR1 and CDR2: MNHEY, SVGAGI. The CDR3 region is CASSLGTGTAYEQYF. The CDR3 nucleotides are TGTGCCAGCAGTTTAGGTACAGGGACTGCCTACGAGCAGTACTTC.

This clonotype has a handful of counts. This sequence joins TRBV20-1 and TRBJ2-5; TRBD1 aligns across 8 bases. This CDR3 contains 14 residues. CDR1 and CDR2 (germline): DFQATT, SNEGSKA (reference sequence). Losses at the gene ends were 4 bases for V and 4 bases for J; bases not matched to a gene: 8. The CDR3 nucleotides read TGCAGTGCTACAACTGACAGGGGAGTAGAGACCCAGTACTTC. It specifies CSATTDRGVETQYF.

The V and J genes are TRBV12-3 or TRBV12-4 and TRBJ1-1; D unclear. Trimming pared 1 base from V and 2 bases from J, leaving 8 bases between. The length of the CDR3 is 14 residues. CDR3 coding DNA: TGTGCCAGCAGTTTAGTCTCGTCAAACACTGAAGCTTTCTTT. It encodes CASSLVSSNTEAFF.

For this clonotype: At one end, the junction sequence differs from germline, possibly due to a read error. The chain combines TRBV12-3 or TRBV12-4 with TRBJ2-1; a possible D gene is TRBD2 (7 bases). This CDR3 contains 15 residues. The DNA of the CDR3 is TGTGCCAGCAGTTTAGCGGGGGGGCCCAACAAAGAGCAGTTCTTC. As protein: CASSLAGGPNKEQFF.

This clonotype occurred a few times. V is TRBV5-1 and J is TRBJ2-1; 10 bases are shared with TRBD1. The ends lost 4 bases at V and 4 bases at J; junction bases unmatched: 5. This CDR3 is 15 amino acids long. From germline, CDR1 is SGHRS and CDR2 YFSETQ. CDR3 in amino acids: CASSVGDRGYNEQFF. CDR3 nucleotide sequence: TGCGCCAGCAGCGTCGGGGACAGGGGTTACAATGAGCAGTTCTTC.

V usage is TRBV5-1 and J usage is TRBJ2-3, with D perhaps matching TRBD1 (5 bases). Trimming left V 1 base short and J 6 bases short, with 15 bases between. The CDR3 contains 15 residues. Germline values: CDR1 SGHRS, CDR2 YFSETQ. The CDR3, as DNA: TGCGCCAGCAGCTTGCGGGTGGGGCAGGAGGATACGCAGTATTTT. This gives the protein CASSLRVGQEDTQYF.

The J gene is TRBJ2-3, the V gene TRBV4-2; 9 nucleotides match TRBD2. V shed 8 bases and J 4 bases; nucleotides not matched to a gene: 7. The germline CDR1 and CDR2 sequences are LGHNA and YNFKEQ. The CDR3 spans 14 residues. The CDR3 nucleotides are TGTGCCAGCGGGGGCGGGGGGGCGGCAGATACGCAGTATTTT. This encodes CASGGGGAADTQYF.

CDR3 sequence reads: CASSLNRVGEAFF. In nucleotides, the CDR3 is TGTGCCAGCAGCTTGAATCGGGTCGGTGAGGCTTTCTTT. The V call is TRBV5-6, the J call TRBJ1-1; no reliable D call. Trimming pared 1 base from V and 11 bases from J, leaving 15 bases between. This CDR3 contains 13 residues. The germline gives CDR1 SGHDT, CDR2 YYEEEE.

The V gene is TRBV4-1, the J gene TRBJ2-7; D uncertain. This CDR3 is 13 amino acids long. CDR1 is MGHRA, CDR2 YSYEKL, per germline. V dropped 4 bases and J dropped 3 bases, with 10 bases sitting between them. CDR3 nucleotide sequence: TGCGCCAGCAGCCGAACAGCGTTCTACGAGCAGTACTTC. Translating it yields CASSRTAFYEQYF.

This clonotype was counted between two and nine times. The chain has TRBV20-1 and TRBJ2-7, with 14 bases that match TRBD2. The junction had 4 bases not matched to a gene; V was cut back by 3 bases and J by 6 bases. The germline gives CDR1 DFQATT, CDR2 SNEGSKA (reference sequence). This CDR3 has 14 residues. The CDR3 is CSARGLAGVTEQYF. DNA of the CDR3: TGCAGTGCTAGGGGACTAGCGGGAGTCACCGAGCAGTACTTC.

There are a few counts of this clonotype. The chain carries TRBV19 and TRBJ1-1; unclear D gene. CDR1 is LNHDA and CDR2 is SQIVND in the germline V gene (reference sequence). The CDR3 totals 13 residues. The germline V and J ends were trimmed by 8 bases and 7 bases, with 17 bases remaining between them. The CDR3 spells CASSDSGSFEAFF. CDR3 in DNA: TGTGCCAGTTCGGACTCCGGGTCGTTTGAAGCTTTCTTT. The entire variable domain, with the rest obtained from reference TRBV19 and TRBJ1-1, is as follows: DGGITQSPKYLFRKEGQNVTLSCEQNLNHDAMYWYRQDPGQGLRLIYYSQIVNDFQKGDIAEGYSVSREKKESFPLTVTSAQKNPTAFYLCASSDSGSFEAFFGQGTRLTVV.